The sequence of this T cell receptor beta chain was determined in a study of cytomegalovirus exposure and HLA in healthy donors. Regarding the study as a whole: Specificity of a few CMV-associated chains for CMV antigens was verified in vitro. With DRB1 most and HLA-C fewest, TCR association rates differed between HLA loci in a later analysis. Overall, approximately 180 TCR beta chains were annotated as cytomegalovirus-associated.

PCR was performed using 60 Vbeta and 13 Jbeta primers. Sequenced by immunoSEQ multiplex PCR; TCRdb stores in-frame clones only, minus some. The sample consists of more than 130,000 clones, about 70% of them appearing once. Turning to this clone: As yet, its antigen is unknown.

The sequenced sample consisted of PBMCs. This TCR came from a man younger than 35 in good health and CMV-seronegative.

The CDR3 protein is CASSLAPGGKETQYF. The CDR3, as DNA: TGTGCCAGCAGCTTAGCGCCGGGAGGAAAAGAGACCCAGTACTTC. The chain combines TRBV7-2 with TRBJ2-5, with 7 bases fitting TRBD2. V trimming: 0 bases; J trimming: 3 bases; junction bases outside the gene matches: 4. CDR3 size: 15 residues. Germline CDR1 SGHTA, CDR2 FQGNSA.